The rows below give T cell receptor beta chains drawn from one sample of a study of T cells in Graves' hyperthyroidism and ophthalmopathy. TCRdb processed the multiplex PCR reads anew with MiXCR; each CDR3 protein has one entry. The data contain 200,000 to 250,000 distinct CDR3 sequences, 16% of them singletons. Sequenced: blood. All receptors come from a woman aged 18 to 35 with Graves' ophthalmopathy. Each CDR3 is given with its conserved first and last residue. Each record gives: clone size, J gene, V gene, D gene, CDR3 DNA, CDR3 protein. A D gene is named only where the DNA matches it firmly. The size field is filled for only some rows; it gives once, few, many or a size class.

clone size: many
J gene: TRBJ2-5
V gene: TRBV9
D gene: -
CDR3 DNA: TGTGCCAGCAGCGAGCAGGACAAACAAGAGACCCAGTACTTC
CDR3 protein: CASSEQDKQETQYF

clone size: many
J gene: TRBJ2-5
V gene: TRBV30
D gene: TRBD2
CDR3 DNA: TGTGCCTGGAGTATACTAGCGGCTCAAGAGACCCAGTACTTC
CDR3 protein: CAWSILAAQETQYF

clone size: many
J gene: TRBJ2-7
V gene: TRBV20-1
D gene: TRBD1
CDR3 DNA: TGCAGTGCCCCCGACAGGGGCTCCTACGAGCAGTACTTC
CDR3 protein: CSAPDRGSYEQYF

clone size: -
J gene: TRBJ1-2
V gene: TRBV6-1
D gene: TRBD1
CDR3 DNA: TGTGCCAGCAGGAACAGGGGGCTTGGGTATGGCTACACCTTC
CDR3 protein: CASRNRGLGYGYTF

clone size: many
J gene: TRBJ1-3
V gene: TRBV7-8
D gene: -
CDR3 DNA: TGTGCCAGCAGCCGGAGGGGCCAGACTTCCTCTGGAAACACCATATATTTT
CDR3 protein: CASSRRGQTSSGNTIYF

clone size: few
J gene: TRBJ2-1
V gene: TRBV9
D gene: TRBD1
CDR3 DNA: TGTGCCAGCAGCGTGTCCCCAAGCCGGGACAGCTCCTACAATGAGCAGTTCTTC
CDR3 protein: CASSVSPSRDSSYNEQFF

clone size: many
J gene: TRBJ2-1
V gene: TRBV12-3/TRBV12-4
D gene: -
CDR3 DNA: TGTGCCAGCAGTTGGCTAGGGGGTGAGCAGTTCTTC
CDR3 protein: CASSWLGGEQFF

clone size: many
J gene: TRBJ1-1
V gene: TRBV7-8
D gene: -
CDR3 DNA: TGTGCCAGCAGCTTAGTTCTGGGGGGCGCAAGGACTGAAGCTTTCTTT
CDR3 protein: CASSLVLGGARTEAFF

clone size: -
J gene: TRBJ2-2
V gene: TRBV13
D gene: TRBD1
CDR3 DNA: TGTGCCAGCATTCTACAGGGGGCGAACACCGGGGAGCTGTTTTTT
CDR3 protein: CASILQGANTGELFF

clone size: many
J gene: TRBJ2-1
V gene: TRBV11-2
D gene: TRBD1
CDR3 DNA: TGTGCCAGCATCCTAGGAAGAGGGACAGGGACGGACAATGAGCAGTTCTTC
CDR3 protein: CASILGRGTGTDNEQFF

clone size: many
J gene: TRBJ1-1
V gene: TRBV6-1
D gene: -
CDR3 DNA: TGTGCCAGCCCCTTAGGAGGACGATTTTCCACAGCTTTCTTT
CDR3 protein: CASPLGGRFSTAFF

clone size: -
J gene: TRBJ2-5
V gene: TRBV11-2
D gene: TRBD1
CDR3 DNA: TGTGCCAGCAGCGGGGGGACAGGGGTATTAGAGACCCAGTACTTC
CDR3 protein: CASSGGTGVLETQYF

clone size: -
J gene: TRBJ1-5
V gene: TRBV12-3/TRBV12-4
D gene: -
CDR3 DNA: TGTGCCAGCAGTTTAAGGGGTCAGGATCAGCCCCAGCATTTT
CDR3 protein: CASSLRGQDQPQHF

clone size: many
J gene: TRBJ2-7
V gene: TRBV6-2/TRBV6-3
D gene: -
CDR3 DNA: TGTGCCAGCAGTTACTCGGGCCCCCGGGACTCTCCCTACGAGCAGTACTTC
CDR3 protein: CASSYSGPRDSPYEQYF

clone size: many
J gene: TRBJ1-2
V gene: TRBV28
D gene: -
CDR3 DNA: TGTGCCAGCAGTCAGACAGGAGACTATGGCTACACCTTC
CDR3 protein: CASSQTGDYGYTF

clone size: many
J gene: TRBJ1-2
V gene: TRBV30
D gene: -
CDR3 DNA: TGTGCCTCCTTTGACAGGAGTGCTAACTATGGCTACACCTTC
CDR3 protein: CASFDRSANYGYTF

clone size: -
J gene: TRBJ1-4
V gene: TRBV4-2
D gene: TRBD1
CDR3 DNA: TGTGCCAGCACCCGGACAGGGGGGGATGAAAAACTGTTTTTT
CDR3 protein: CASTRTGGDEKLFF

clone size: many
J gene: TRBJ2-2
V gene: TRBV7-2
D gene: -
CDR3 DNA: TGTGCCAGCAGCTTAGTGGGACGCGGGGAGCTGTTTTTT
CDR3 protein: CASSLVGRGELFF

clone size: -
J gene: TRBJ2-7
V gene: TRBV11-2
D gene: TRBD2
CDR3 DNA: TGTGCCAGCAGCCTCACTAGCGGGAGTTTTGGCGAGCAGTACTTC
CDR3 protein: CASSLTSGSFGEQYF

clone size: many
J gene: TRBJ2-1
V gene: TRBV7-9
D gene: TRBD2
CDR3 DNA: TGTGCCAGCAGCTTCACTCGACTAGCGGGGGTATACAATGAGCAGTTCTTC
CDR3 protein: CASSFTRLAGVYNEQFF

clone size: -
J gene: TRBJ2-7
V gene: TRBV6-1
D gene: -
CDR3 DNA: TGTGCCAGCAGTGAAGTCGTGGCAGGGGCAGCCTACGAGCAGTACTTC
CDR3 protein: CASSEVVAGAAYEQYF

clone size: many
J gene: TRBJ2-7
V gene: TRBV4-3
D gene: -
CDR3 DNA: TGCGCCAGCAGCCAAGAAGCGGGCTCCTACGAGCAGTACTTC
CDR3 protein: CASSQEAGSYEQYF

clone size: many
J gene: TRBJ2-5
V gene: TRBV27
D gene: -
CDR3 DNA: TGTGCCAGCAGTTTTGGCGAACAAGAGACCCAGTACTTC
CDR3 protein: CASSFGEQETQYF

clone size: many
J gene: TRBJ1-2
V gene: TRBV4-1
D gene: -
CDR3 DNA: TGCGCCAGCAGCCATGTGGGAACCCTACCGCCTGGCTACACCTTC
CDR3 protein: CASSHVGTLPPGYTF

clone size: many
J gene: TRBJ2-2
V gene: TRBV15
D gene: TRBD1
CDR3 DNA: TGTGCCACCAGCAGACACCAGGGGGCTAACACCGGGGAGCTGTTTTTT
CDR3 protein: CATSRHQGANTGELFF

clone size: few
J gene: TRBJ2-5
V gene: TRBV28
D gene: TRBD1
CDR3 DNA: TGTGCCAGCAGTTTGAAGGGACAGGGTATGTACTTC
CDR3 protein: CASSLKGQGMYF

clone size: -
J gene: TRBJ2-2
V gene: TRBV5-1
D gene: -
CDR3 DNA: TGCGCCAGCAGCTTGGAACGGGTGAACACCGGGGAGCTGTTTTTT
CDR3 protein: CASSLERVNTGELFF

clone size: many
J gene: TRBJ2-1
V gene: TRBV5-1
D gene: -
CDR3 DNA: TGCGCCAGCAGCGTTACAGGGTACAATGAGCAGTTCTTC
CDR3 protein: CASSVTGYNEQFF

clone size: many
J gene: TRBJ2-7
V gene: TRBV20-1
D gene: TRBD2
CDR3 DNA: TGCAGTGCTAGAGATTTGGGACTAGCGGGAGGCGGCGAGCAGTACTTC
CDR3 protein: CSARDLGLAGGGEQYF

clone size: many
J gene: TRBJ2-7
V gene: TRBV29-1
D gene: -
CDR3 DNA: TGCAGCGTAGCCGACAGAACCTATACCTACGAGCAGTACTTC
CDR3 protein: CSVADRTYTYEQYF

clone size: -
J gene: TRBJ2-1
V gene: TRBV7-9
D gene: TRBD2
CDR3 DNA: TGTGCCAGCGGGCTAGCGGTTAGTTATGAGCAGTTCTTC
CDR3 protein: CASGLAVSYEQFF

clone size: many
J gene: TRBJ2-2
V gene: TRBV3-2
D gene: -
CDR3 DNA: TGTGCCAGCAGCCAAGATCATGGTACAGCGGTGAACACCGGGGAGCTGTTTTTT
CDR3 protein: CASSQDHGTAVNTGELFF

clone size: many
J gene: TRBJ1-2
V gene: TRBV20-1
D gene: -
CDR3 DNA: TGCAGTGCTAGTTCGGGGGACGGCTACACCTTC
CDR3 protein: CSASSGDGYTF

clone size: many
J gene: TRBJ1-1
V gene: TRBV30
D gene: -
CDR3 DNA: TGTGCCTGGACGAACGCCAACACTGAAGCTTTCTTT
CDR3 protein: CAWTNANTEAFF

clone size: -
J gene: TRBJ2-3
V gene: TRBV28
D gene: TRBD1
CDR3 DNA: TGTGCCAGCAGTTTCGGGACAGCCCAAGATACGCAGTATTTT
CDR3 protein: CASSFGTAQDTQYF

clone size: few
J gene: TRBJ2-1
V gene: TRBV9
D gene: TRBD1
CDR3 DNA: TGTGCCAGCGGCGTAGGGGCAGGGGGCTACAATGAGCAGTTCTTC
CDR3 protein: CASGVGAGGYNEQFF

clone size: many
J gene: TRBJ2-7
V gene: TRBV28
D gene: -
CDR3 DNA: TGTGCCAGCAGTTTACCAGGGGAAACCTACGAGCAGTACTTC
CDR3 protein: CASSLPGETYEQYF

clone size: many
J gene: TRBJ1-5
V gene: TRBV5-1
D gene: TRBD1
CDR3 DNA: TGCGCCAGCAGCTTGGCCACAGGGGGCAATCAGCCCCAGCATTTT
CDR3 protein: CASSLATGGNQPQHF

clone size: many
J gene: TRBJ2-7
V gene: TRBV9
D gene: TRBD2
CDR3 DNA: TGTGCCAGCAGCGCGACTAGCGCTCCTCTCGAGCAGTACTTC
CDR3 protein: CASSATSAPLEQYF

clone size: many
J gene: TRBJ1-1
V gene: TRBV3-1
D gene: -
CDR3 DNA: TGTGCCAGCAGCAGGTCATCGGTGCTAAGGGTTGACGAAGCTTTCTTT
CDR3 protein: CASSRSSVLRVDEAFF

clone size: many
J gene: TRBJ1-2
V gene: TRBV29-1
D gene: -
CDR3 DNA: TGCAGCGTCCTGACAGAAGCCTATGGCTACACCTTC
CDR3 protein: CSVLTEAYGYTF

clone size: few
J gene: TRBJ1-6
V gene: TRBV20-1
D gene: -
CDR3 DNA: TGCAGTGCTAGAGTGGAGGGAGGGAATTCACCCCTCCACTTT
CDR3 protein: CSARVEGGNSPLHF

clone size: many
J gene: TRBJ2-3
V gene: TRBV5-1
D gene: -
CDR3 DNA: TGCGCCAGCACCCGGCTGGGCACAGATACGCAGTATTTT
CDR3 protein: CASTRLGTDTQYF

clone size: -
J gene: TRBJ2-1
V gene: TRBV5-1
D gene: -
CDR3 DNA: TGCGCCAGCAGCTTGTCAACAATGGATGACAATGAGCAGTTCTTC
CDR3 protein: CASSLSTMDDNEQFF

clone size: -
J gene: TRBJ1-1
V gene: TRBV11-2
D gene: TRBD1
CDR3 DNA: TGTGCCAGCAGCTTCCGGACAGGAACGAACACTGAAGCTTTCTTT
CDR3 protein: CASSFRTGTNTEAFF

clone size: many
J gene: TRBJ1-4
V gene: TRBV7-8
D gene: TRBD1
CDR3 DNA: TGTGCCAGCAGCCCCACGGACAGGGGGCGGGAAAAACTGTTTTTT
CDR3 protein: CASSPTDRGREKLFF

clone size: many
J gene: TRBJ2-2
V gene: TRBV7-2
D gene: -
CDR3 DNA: TGTGCCAGCAGCCCCTTGCAGGCGGTTAACACCGGGGAGCTGTTTTTT
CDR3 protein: CASSPLQAVNTGELFF

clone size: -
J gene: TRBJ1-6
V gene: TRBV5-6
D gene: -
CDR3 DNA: TGTGCCAGTAGTGACGGAACCAATCTCCTCCACTTT
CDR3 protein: CASSDGTNLLHF

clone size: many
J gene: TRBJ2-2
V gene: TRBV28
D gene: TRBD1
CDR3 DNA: TGTGCCAGCAGTAATCCGGGACAGTCATACACCGGGGAGCTGTTTTTT
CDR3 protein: CASSNPGQSYTGELFF

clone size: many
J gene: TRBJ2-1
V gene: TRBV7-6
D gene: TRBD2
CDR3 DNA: TGTGCCAGCAGCTTAGTACCCACAGCGGGGGGGTACAATGAGCAGTTCTTC
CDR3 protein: CASSLVPTAGGYNEQFF

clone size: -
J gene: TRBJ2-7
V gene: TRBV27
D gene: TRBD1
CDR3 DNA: TGTGCCAACTCCCTCGGACAGGGGCCCTACGAGCAGTACTTC
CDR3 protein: CANSLGQGPYEQYF

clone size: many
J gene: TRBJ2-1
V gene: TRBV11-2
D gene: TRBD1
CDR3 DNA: TGTGCCAGCAGCCGTGGGACAGGGGATTACAATGAGCAGTTCTTC
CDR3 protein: CASSRGTGDYNEQFF